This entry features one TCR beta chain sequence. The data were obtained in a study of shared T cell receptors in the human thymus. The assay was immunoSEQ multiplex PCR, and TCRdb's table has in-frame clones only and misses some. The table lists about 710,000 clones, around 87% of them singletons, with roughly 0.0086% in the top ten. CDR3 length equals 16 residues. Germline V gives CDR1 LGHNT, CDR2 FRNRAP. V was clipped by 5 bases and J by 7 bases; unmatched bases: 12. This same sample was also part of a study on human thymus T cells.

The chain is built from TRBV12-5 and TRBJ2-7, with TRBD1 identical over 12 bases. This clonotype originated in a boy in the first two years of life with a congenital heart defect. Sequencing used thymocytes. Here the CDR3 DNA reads TGTGCTAGTGGTCCTCTCCGGGACAGGGGGCCTGGTGAGCAGTACTTC. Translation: CASGPLRDRGPGEQYF.